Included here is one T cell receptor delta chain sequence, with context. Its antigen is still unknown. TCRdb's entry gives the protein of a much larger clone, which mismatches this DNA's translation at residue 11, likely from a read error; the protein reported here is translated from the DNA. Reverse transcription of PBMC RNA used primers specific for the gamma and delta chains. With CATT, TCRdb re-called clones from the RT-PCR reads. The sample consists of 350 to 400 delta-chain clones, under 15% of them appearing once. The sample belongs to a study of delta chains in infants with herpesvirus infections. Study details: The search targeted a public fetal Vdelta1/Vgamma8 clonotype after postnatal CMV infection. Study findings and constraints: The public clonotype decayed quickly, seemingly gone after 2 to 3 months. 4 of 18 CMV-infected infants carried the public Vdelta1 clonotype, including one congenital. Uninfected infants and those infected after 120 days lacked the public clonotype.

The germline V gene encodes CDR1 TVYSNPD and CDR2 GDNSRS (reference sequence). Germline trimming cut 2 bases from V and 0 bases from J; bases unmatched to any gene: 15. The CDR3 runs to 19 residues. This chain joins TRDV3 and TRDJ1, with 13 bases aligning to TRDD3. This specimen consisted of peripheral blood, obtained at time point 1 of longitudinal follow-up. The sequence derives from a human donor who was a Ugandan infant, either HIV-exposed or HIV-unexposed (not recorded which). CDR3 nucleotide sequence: TGTGCCTTTTGGAGTCCTACTGGGGGATACGTGGGGTACACCGATAAACTCATCTTT. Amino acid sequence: CAFWSPTGGYVGYTDKLIF.